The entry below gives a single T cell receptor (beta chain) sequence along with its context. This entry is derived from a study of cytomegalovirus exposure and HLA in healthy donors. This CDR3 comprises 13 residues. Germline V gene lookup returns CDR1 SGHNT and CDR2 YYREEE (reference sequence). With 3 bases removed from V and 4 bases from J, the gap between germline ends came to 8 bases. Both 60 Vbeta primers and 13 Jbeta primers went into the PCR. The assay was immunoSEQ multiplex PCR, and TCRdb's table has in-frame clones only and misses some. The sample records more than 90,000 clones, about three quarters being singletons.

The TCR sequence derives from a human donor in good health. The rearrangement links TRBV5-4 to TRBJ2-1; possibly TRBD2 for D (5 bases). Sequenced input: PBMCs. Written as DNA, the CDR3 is TGTGCCAGCAGCTCTTGGAGGTACAATGAGCAGTTCTTC. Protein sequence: CASSSWRYNEQFF.